Described below is a single TCR beta chain sequence and its context. This CDR3 region has 14 residues. V was pared by 5 bases and J by 6 bases, with 6 bases of the junction left unmatched. The germline V gene encodes CDR1 LNHDA and CDR2 SQIVND (reference sequence). These data originate in a study of blood T cell repertoires in COVID-19. The overall study: Whether acute or convalescent, the COVID-19 samples came from the United States, Italy and Spain.

Produced via immunoSEQ multiplex PCR; TCRdb's table is partial and in-frame only. The sample contains 85,000 to 130,000 clones, 70% to 85% of which appear only once. The genes are TRBV19 and TRBJ2-3, with 9 bases identical to TRBD1. The source material was peripheral blood. This TCR derives from a woman older than 75 with active or convalescent COVID-19. The CDR3 DNA reads as TGTGCCAGTAGTTCCGGGACAGGGACGGATACGCAGTATTTT. Protein: CASSSGTGTDTQYF.